The TCR beta chain described here comes from a study of shared clonotypes between healthy human individuals. Study results and caveats: The sharing of 4.5% to 5% of naive CD4 clonotypes was seen across a handful of donors.

Concerning this clone: Its specificity is not known.

Using immunoSEQ multiplex PCR, the repertoire was profiled, and TCRdb retains in-frame clones only, with some absent. The data contain 650,000 to 800,000 clones, approximately 77% of them singletons. The clonotype comes from a woman in her twenties or thirties in good health. Sequenced input: memory CD4+ T cells sorted from blood. The subset was: CD45RA-negative fraction.

CDR3 sequence: CASSKQGSSDTQYF. The CDR3 DNA reads as TGTGCCAGCAGCAAACAGGGGAGTTCAGATACGCAGTATTTT. This sequence joins TRBV5-4 and TRBJ2-3; 7 nucleotides align to TRBD1. The CDR3 spans 14 residues. V shed 4 bases and J 4 bases; nucleotides not matched to a gene: 6. Germline CDR1 SGHNT, CDR2 YYREEE (reference sequence).